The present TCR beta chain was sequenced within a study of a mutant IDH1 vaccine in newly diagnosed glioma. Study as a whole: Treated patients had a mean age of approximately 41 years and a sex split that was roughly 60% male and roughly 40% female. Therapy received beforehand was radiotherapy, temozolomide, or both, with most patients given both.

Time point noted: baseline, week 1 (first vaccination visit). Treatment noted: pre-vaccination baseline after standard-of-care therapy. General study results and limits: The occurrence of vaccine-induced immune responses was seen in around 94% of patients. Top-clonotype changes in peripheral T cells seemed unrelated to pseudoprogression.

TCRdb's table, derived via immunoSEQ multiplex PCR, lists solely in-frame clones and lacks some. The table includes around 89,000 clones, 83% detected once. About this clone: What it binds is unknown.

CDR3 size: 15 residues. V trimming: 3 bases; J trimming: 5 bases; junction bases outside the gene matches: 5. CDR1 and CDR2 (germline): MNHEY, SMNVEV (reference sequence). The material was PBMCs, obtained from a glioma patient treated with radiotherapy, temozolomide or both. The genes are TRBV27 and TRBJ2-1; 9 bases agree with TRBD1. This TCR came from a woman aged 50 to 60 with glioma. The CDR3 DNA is TGTGCCAGCAGTTTTTGGGGACAGGGCGACAATGAGCAGTTCTTC. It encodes CASSFWGQGDNEQFF.